The 11 T cell receptor beta chains below all came from one sample that was sequenced in a study of blood T cell repertoires in COVID-19. Generated by immunoSEQ multiplex PCR, the TCRdb table keeps only in-frame clones and is missing some. Of fewer than 65,000 clones listed, about 86% are singletons. Sample: peripheral blood. These receptors were taken from a human donor in a cohort sampled during active COVID-19.

This clone turned up a few times. The genes are TRBV3-1 (or the pseudogene TRBV3-2) and TRBJ2-1, with D tentatively TRBD2 (7 bases). Trimming took off 7 bases at V and 12 bases at J, with 16 bases between the two ends. Germline CDR1 and CDR2: LGHDT and YNNKEL (reference sequence). The CDR3 is 12 residues long. The CDR3 nucleotides are TGTGCCAGCACCAACTGGGCGGGGGCGCAGTTCTTC. This codes for CASTNWAGAQFF.

V usage is TRBV7-2 and J usage is TRBJ2-7; 7 bases are shared with TRBD2. This CDR3 region has 15 residues. V lost 1 base, J lost 2 bases, and 5 bases stayed unmatched. The germline V gene encodes CDR1 SGHTA and CDR2 FQGNSA. CDR3 DNA: TGTGCCAGCAGCTTAGTTGGTAGCGGGCCCTACGAGCAGTACTTC. This sequence encodes CASSLVGSGPYEQYF.

This sequence joins TRBV19 and TRBJ1-1; 9 positions agree with TRBD1. This CDR3 region has 15 residues. V was pared by 6 bases and J by 5 bases, with 10 bases of the junction left unmatched. The germline V gene encodes CDR1 LNHDA and CDR2 SQIVND (reference sequence). CDR3 region: CASRFIQGALTEAFF. The CDR3 DNA is TGTGCCAGTAGATTTATACAGGGGGCGCTGACTGAAGCTTTCTTT.

The chain is built from TRBV11-2 and TRBJ2-7, with D tentatively TRBD1 (5 bases). The V gene's germline CDR1 is SGHAT and CDR2 FQNNGV. The CDR3 length is 13 residues. With 3 bases removed from V and 2 bases from J, the gap between germline ends came to 8 bases. CDR3 loop: CASSLGLTYEQYF. Here the CDR3 DNA reads TGTGCCAGCAGCTTGGGGCTAACCTACGAGCAGTACTTC.

The chain carries TRBV27 and TRBJ2-5, with 9 bases aligning to TRBD1. Germline CDR1 MNHEY, CDR2 SMNVEV (reference sequence). Trimming at V came to 6 bases and at J to 6 bases, leaving 8 bases not matched to a gene. This CDR3 comprises 14 residues. CDR3 protein: CASRDTGGSKTQYF. CDR3 in DNA: TGTGCCAGCAGGGATACAGGGGGCTCGAAGACCCAGTACTTC.

This clone was seen a handful of times. The chain recombines TRBV29-1 with TRBJ2-5; 9 bases map to TRBD1. The CDR3 covers 13 residues. With 6 bases clipped from V and 5 bases from J, the junction kept 7 bases outside the gene matches. CDR1 is SQVTM, CDR2 ANQGSEA, per germline. CDR3 sequence (DNA): TGCAGCGTGGAACAGGGGGCCGCGGAGACCCAGTACTTC. This encodes CSVEQGAAETQYF.

Here the CDR3 DNA reads TGTGCCAGCAGGCTAGATGGCACTCCGGGGTACGAGCAGTACTTC. Residues: CASRLDGTPGYEQYF. The chain uses TRBV7-8 and TRBJ2-7; tentatively, D is TRBD2 (5 bases). This CDR3 has 15 amino acids. The germline gives CDR1 SGHVS, CDR2 FQNEAQ. V lost 6 bases and J 4 bases, leaving 19 bases between the germline ends.

The chain couples TRBV30 to TRBJ2-5; weak D call: TRBD1 (6 bases). The CDR3 sequence is 14 residues long. The V gene's germline CDR1 is GTSNPN and CDR2 SVGIG (reference sequence). Trimming pared 2 bases from V and 2 bases from J, leaving 12 bases between. The CDR3 loop is CAWSIEDRQETQYF. The CDR3 coding sequence is TGTGCCTGGAGTATCGAGGACAGACAAGAGACCCAGTACTTC.

On this clone itself: Different DNA sequences within this sample yield the same CDR3. V gene TRBV7-2 combines with J gene TRBJ2-7; the D is unclear. The CDR3 covers 14 residues. Germline loops: CDR1 SGHTA, CDR2 FQGNSA. V shed 1 base and J shed 3 bases, with 10 bases lying between them. This chain's CDR3 is CASSLDGGFYEQYF. CDR3 in DNA: TGTGCCAGCAGCTTAGACGGCGGCTTCTACGAGCAGTACTTC.

This chain joins TRBV5-1 and TRBJ2-7, with 9 bases matching TRBD1. V was clipped by 5 bases and J by 5 bases; unmatched bases: 5. The CDR3 has 13 residues. Per germline, CDR1 SGHRS and CDR2 YFSETQ. CDR3 protein: CASRGQGGDEQYF. Written as DNA, the CDR3 is TGCGCCAGCAGGGGACAGGGAGGCGACGAGCAGTACTTC.

The chain recombines TRBV7-7 with TRBJ2-2; 9 bases map to TRBD2. Trimming at V came to 5 bases and at J to 7 bases, leaving 5 bases not matched to a gene. CDR1 SSHAT and CDR2 FNYEAQ come from the germline V gene (reference sequence). The CDR3 runs to 14 residues. CDR3 residues: CASSPGLAIGELFF. The CDR3 DNA sequence: TGTGCCAGCAGCCCGGGACTAGCAATCGGGGAGCTGTTTTTT.